This TCR beta chain was sequenced during a study of blood T cell repertoires in COVID-19. At the level of the study: Acute-phase and convalescent COVID-19 samples originated in the United States, Italy and Spain.

The method was immunoSEQ multiplex PCR; TCRdb's version includes in-frame clones alone and lacks a portion of them. The sample has 75,000 to 95,000 clones, around 85% seen once. Sample: peripheral blood. This receptor was taken from a woman aged 60-70 years with COVID-19, enrolled during active disease.

CDR3 DNA sequence: TGTGCCAGCAGCGTATCCACAGCATCCTACGAGCAGTACTTC. Amino acid sequence: CASSVSTASYEQYF. The gene calls are TRBV9 and TRBJ2-7; D unresolved. The CDR3 totals 14 residues. The V gene lost 1 base and the J gene lost 1 base, with 9 bases spanning the gap. Germline values: CDR1 SGDLS, CDR2 YYNGEE.